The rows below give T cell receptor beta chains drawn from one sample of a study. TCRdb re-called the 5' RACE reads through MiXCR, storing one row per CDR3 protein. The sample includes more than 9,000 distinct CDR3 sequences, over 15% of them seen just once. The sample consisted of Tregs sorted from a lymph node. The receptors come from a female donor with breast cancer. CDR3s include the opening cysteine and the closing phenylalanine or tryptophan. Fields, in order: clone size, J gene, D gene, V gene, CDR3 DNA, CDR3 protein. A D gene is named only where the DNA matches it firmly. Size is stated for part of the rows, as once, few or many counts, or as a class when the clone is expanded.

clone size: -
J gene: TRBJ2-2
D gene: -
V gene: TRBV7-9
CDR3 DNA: TGTGCCAGCGGCCCCTCCGGGATGAACACCGGGGAGCTGTTTTTT
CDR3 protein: CASGPSGMNTGELFF

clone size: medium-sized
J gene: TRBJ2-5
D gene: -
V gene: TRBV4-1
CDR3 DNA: TGCGCCAGCAGCCAACTGCGGGACGGCCCCCAAGGGACCCAGTACTTC
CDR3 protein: CASSQLRDGPQGTQYF

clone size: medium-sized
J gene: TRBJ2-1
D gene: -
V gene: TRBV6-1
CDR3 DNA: TGTGCCAGCAGTATCCTGGACTCAACACGGCAGTTCTTC
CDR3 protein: CASSILDSTRQFF

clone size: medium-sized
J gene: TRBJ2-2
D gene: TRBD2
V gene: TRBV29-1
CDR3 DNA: TGCAGCGTTGTGGGGGGGATCACCGGGGAGCTGTTTTTT
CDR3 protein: CSVVGGITGELFF

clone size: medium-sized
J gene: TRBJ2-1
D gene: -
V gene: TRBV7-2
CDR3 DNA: TGTGCCAGCAGCTTGAAGCGGGTACACTCCTACAATGAGCAGTTCTTC
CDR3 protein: CASSLKRVHSYNEQFF

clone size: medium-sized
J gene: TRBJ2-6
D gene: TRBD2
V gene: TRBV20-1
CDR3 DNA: TGCAGTGCTAGAGATCGGTTGGCGGGAGGTACATCTGGGGCCAACGTCCTGACTTTC
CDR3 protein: CSARDRLAGGTSGANVLTF

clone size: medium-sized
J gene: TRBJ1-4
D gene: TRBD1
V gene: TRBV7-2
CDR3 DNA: TGTGCCAGCAGCCAAAGCACAGGGGGGAATGAAAAACTGTTTTTT
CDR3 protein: CASSQSTGGNEKLFF

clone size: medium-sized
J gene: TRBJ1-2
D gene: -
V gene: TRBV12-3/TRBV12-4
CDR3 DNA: TGTGCCAGCAGTTTTTCCAGGGGCAGTGGCTACACCTTC
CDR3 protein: CASSFSRGSGYTF

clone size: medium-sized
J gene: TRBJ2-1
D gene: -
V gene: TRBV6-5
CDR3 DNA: TGTGCCAGCAGTTACTCGCGGGTATACAATGAGCAGTTCTTC
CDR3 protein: CASSYSRVYNEQFF

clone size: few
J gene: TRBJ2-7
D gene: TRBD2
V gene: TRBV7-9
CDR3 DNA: TGTGCCAGCAGCCCTAGCGGGAGGGCCTCGGGCGAGCAGTACTTC
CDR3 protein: CASSPSGRASGEQYF

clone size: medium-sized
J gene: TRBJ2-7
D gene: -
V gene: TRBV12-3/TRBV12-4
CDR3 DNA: TGTGCCAGCAGCGCCTCAATGGGGTTAACCCCGTACGAGCAGTACTTC
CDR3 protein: CASSASMGLTPYEQYF

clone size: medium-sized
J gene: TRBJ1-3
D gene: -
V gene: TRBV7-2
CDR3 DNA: TGTGCCAGCAGCCCGCTGGGACACGTCGGAAACACCATATATTTT
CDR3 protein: CASSPLGHVGNTIYF

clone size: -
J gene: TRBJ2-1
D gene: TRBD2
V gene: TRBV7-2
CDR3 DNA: TGTGCCAGCAGCAGGCGGGGGTCCTACAATGAGCAGTGCTTC
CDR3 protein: CASSRRGSYNEQCF

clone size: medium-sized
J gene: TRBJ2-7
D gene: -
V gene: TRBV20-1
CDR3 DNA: TGCAGTGCTAGAGCCCCTTGGGGGGACTCCTACGAGCAGTACTTC
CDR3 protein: CSARAPWGDSYEQYF

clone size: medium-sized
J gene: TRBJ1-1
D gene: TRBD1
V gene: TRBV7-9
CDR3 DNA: TGTGCCAGCAGCCCAAGGGACAGGGCCGATACTGAAGCTTTCTTT
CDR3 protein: CASSPRDRADTEAFF

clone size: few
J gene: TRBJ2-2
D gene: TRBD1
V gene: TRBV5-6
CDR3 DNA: TGTGCCAGCAGCCTCGTTCGAGGGGGCTCTCGGCGGGAGCTGTTTTTT
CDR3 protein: CASSLVRGGSRRELFF

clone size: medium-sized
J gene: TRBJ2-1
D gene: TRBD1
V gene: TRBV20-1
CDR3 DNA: TGCAGTGTCGGGACAGGGATCAATGAGCAGTTCTTC
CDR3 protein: CSVGTGINEQFF

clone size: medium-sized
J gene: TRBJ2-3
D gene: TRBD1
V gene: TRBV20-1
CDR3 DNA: TGCAGTGCTCCTACAGGGGCCCTCACAGATACGCAGTATTTT
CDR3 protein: CSAPTGALTDTQYF

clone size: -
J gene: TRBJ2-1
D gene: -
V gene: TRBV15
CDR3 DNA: TGTGCCACCAGCAGAGAGGGCCGGAACAGGCCGGTGTACGAGCAGTTCTTC
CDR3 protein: CATSREGRNRPVYEQFF

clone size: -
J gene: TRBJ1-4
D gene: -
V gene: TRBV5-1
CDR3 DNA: TGCGCCAGCAGCTTGTCGGGCGGGGGTGAAAAACTGTTTTTT
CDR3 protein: CASSLSGGGEKLFF

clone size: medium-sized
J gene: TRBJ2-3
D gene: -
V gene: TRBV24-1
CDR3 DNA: TGTGCCACCAGTGATTCGGCTTCATTCCCAGATACGCAGTATTTT
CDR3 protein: CATSDSASFPDTQYF

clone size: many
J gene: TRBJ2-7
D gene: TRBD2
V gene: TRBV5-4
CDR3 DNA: TGTGCCAGCAGCTTGGACCAGCGGGAGGGCCGCGAGCAGTACTTC
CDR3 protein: CASSLDQREGREQYF

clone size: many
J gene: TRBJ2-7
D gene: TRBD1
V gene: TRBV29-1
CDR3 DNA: TGCAGCGTTGTATGGACAGGGGCCTACGAGCAGTACTTC
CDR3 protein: CSVVWTGAYEQYF

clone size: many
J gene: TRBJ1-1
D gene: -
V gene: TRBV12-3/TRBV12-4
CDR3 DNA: TGTGCCAGCAGTTTCCCACAGGGATTAAGGTCTGAAGCTTTCTTT
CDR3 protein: CASSFPQGLRSEAFF

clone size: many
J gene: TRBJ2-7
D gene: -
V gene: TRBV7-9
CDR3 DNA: TGTGCCCTTGGACGAGGGCTCGACTACGAGCAGTACTTC
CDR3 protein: CALGRGLDYEQYF

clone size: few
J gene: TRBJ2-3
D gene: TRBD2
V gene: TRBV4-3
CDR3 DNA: TGCGCCAGCAGCCATAGCGGGAGGGTTACAGATACGCAGTATTTT
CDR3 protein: CASSHSGRVTDTQYF

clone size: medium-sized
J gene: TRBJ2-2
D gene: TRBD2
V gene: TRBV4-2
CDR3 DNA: TGTGCCAGCAGCCAAGAATTGAACAGCGGGAGCACCGGGGAGCTGTTTTTT
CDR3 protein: CASSQELNSGSTGELFF

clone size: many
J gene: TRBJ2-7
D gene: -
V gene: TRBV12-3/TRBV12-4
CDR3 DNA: TGTGCCAGCAGTCGGGACCACTCCTACGAGCAGTACTTC
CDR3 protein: CASSRDHSYEQYF

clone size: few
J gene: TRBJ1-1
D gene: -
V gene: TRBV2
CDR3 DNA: TGTGCCAGCAGTCGGAGGGGACTGAAGAACACTGAAGCTTTCTTT
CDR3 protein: CASSRRGLKNTEAFF

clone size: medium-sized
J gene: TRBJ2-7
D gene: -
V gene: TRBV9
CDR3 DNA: TGTGCCAGCAGCCCACATCGGGCCTACGAGCAGTACTTC
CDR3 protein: CASSPHRAYEQYF

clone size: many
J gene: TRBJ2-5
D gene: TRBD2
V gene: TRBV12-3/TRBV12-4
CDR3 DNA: TGTGCCAGCAGCGCCGCCGGGTCGGCGGGGGAAGAGACCCAGTACTTC
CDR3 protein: CASSAAGSAGEETQYF

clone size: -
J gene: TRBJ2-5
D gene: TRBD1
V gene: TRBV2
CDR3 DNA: TGTGCCAGCAGTGGGACAGGGTCGGGGGAGACCCAGTACTTC
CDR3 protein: CASSGTGSGETQYF

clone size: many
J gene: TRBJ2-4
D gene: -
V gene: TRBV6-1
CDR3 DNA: TGTGCCATTGGGGGGACAGCCAAAAACATTCAGTACTTC
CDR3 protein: CAIGGTAKNIQYF

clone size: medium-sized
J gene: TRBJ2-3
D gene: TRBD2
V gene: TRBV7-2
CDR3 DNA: TGTGCCAGCAGCTTAAGTGGTACTAGCGGTGATACGCAGTATTTT
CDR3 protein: CASSLSGTSGDTQYF

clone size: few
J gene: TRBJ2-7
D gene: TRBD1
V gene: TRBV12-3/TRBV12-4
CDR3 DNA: TGTGCCAGCAACTTCCACCCGGGACAGGGTTCCTACGAGCAGTACTTC
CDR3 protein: CASNFHPGQGSYEQYF

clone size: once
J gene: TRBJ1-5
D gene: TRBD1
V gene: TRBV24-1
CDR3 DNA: TGTGCCACTGGGGAACAGGGGGAACAGCCCCAGCATTTT
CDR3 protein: CATGEQGEQPQHF

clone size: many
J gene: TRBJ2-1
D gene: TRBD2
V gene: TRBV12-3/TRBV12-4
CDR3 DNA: TGTGCCAGCAGTCCGGGGGGAAGGCCCTACAATGAGCAGTTCTTC
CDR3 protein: CASSPGGRPYNEQFF

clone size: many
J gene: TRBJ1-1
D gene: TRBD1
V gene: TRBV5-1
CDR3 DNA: TGCGCCAGTAGGATCCAGGGGGCCACGAACACTGAAGCTTTCTTT
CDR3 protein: CASRIQGATNTEAFF

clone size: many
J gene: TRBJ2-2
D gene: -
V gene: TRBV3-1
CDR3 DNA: TGTGCCAGCAGCCAATTCAGGGTGCCCGGGGAGCTGTTTTTT
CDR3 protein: CASSQFRVPGELFF

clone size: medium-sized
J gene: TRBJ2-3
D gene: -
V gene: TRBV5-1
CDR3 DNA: TGCGCCAGCAGCTTCCAGACTAGCACAGATACGCAGTATTTT
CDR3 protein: CASSFQTSTDTQYF

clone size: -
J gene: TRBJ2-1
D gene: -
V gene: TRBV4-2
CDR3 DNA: TGTGCCAGCAGCCAAGGGTACAGTGAGCAGTTCTTC
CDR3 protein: CASSQGYSEQFF

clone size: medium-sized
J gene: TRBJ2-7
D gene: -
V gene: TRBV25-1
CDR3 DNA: TGTGCCAGCAGTGCCCACCAGCAGTACTTC
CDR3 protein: CASSAHQQYF

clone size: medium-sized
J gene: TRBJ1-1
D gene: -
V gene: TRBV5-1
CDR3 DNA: TGCGCCAGCAGCTTAAGGAGTCCACCCACTGAAGCTTTCTTT
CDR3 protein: CASSLRSPPTEAFF

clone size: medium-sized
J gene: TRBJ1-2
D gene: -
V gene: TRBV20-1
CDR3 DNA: TGCAGTGCTTTCGGACAGCCATATGGCTACACCTTC
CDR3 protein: CSAFGQPYGYTF

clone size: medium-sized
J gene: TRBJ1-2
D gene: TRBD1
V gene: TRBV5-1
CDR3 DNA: TGCGCCAGCGGCTCGATGGGACAGGGCGCCTATGGCTACACCTTC
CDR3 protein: CASGSMGQGAYGYTF

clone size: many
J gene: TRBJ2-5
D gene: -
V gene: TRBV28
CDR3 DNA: TGTGCCAGCAGTTCCCATGGCGGAAGCCTGGGGACCCAGTACTTC
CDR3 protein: CASSSHGGSLGTQYF

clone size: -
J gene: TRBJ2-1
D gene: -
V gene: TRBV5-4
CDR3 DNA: TGTGCCAGCAGCTTGCGGGCAGGGGTGGCTGAGCAGTTCTTC
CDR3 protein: CASSLRAGVAEQFF